One T cell receptor beta chain is described in this entry. This clonotype was counted at least ten times. What this receptor recognizes is not known. No base quality information exists; no much larger clone differs at one position. The data were taken from a study of T cells in Graves' hyperthyroidism and ophthalmopathy (dated by TCRdb to the late 2010s). For the wider study: Peripheral blood was collected at initial diagnosis, before any treatment. The paper reports TCR Vbeta CDR3 sequencing of 135 peripheral blood samples: some 44 ophthalmopathy, fewer than 85 hyperthyroidism and some 17 progressor patients. After blood sampling, hyperthyroidism patients were treated with methimazole at a starting dose of 30 mg daily, and ophthalmopathy patients were treated with high-dose intravenous methylprednisolone. In addition, the study compared T-cell repertoires in thyroid tissue and in blood from six Graves' hyperthyroidism patients. Whether ophthalmopathy could be predicted prospectively was tested in an independent validation cohort made up of approximately 19 hyperthyroidism patients plus 17 patients who later progressed to ophthalmopathy. A discovery cohort of roughly 100 patients, roughly 43 with Graves' ophthalmopathy and 55 to 65 with stable Graves' hyperthyroidism, was used to find distinguishing TCR V-J signatures. The approximately 97 discovery patients were randomly divided into training and test sets at a 7:3 ratio.

In the ophthalmopathy patients, disease was moderately to severely active, with a Clinical Activity Score of 3 or more, a NOSPECS grade of 4 or more, and a duration of less than 3 months. Any patient with an uncontrolled infection, another autoimmune disease, pregnancy or lactation was excluded. Diagnoses were based on clinical symptoms, serum thyroxine and TRAb, thyroid ultrasound and orbital computed tomography. Ficoll-Paque density gradient centrifugation was used to isolate PBMCs from 8.5 to 10 ml of fresh peripheral blood. Total RNA was extracted with Trizol reagent, and quality was checked on an Agilent 2100 Bioanalyzer. The V end gives up 1 base and the J end 0 bases, leaving 8 bases in the junction not matched to a gene. The germline V gene gives CDR1 as KGHSH and CDR2 as LQKENI. The CDR3, from cysteine to phenylalanine, totals 18 residues. Of all the DNA, just the CDR3 is kept, 54 bases in frame from base 1.

The TCR beta CDR3 regions were amplified from the RNA transcripts. A first-round RT-PCR of the TCR CDR3 used the HTBI primer set with the Qiagen OneStep RT-PCR kit. The libraries were constructed in a second round of multiplex PCR and then size-selected and purified. Paired-end sequencing of the libraries was performed with 100 bp reads on an Illumina HiSeq2000. In the paper's pipeline: Raw data were processed with SOAPnuke, discarding reads with adapters, uncalled bases, mean Phred below 15, or no exact constant-primer or identifier match. High-quality paired reads were merged using COPE v1.2.5, and each unique nucleotide sequence was defined as a clonotype. Clonotypes were aligned to IMGT TRBV, TRBD and TRBJ reference segments using MiTCR v1.1. The analysis included only V-J combinations with a frequency above 0.0001, which together covered 99% to 99.2% of the repertoires. A TCS score was defined as the ratio of F50 (clonal expansion) to E x V (chaos), with BLOSUM62-based TCRdist applied between CDR3 peptides within each V-J. Welch's t-statistics and random forest reduced 500 to 650 V-J features to 13, which were used in a naive Bayes classifier (R e1071). The raw public data were reprocessed by TCRdb itself: fastp quality trimming at Q25, MiXCR clonotype calling, in-frame beta chains only. Each entry merges the rows of one CDR3 protein and shows their most common DNA and genes. The V and J calls and clone size are TCRdb's, not the authors'. Here the sample has about 530,000 distinct CDR3 sequences; 17% occur a single time. The ten largest clones add up to roughly a sixth of the sample.

Broader findings and caveats from the paper: No statistical method was used to set the sample size in advance, and investigators knew the group allocation. In validation, the model predicted progression to ophthalmopathy with approximately 71% sensitivity and around 72% specificity, a median of 6.5 months before onset. A 13 V-J signature model separated ophthalmopathy from stable hyperthyroidism, with around 88% sensitivity and 81% to 83% specificity in cross-validation and 80%/75% in testing. Blood samples also contained most of the expanded thyroid clonotypes (frequency above 0.001), which suggests that blood repertoires may reflect thyroid immune responses.

The clonotype was recovered from a woman between 18 and 29 years old with Graves' ophthalmopathy. The sequenced material came from blood. The chain was built from TRBV18 and TRBJ2-3, and 9 junctional nucleotides match TRBD2. This receptor carries the CDR3 CASSPRLSGGTSTDTQYF. The base sequence is TGTGCCAGCTCACCACGGCTTAGCGGGGGAACTAGCACAGATACGCAGTATTTT. Beyond the CDR3, the reference TRBV18 and TRBJ2-3 genes provide the residues; the full variable domain reads: NAGVMQNPRHLVRRRGQEARLRCSPMKGHSHVYWYRQLPEEGLKFMVYLQKENIIDESGMPKERFSAEFPKEGPSILRIQQVVRGDSAAYFCASSPRLSGGTSTDTQYFGPGTRLTVL.